This T cell receptor beta chain is from a study of T cells after yellow fever vaccination. There are 15 residues in the CDR3. Germline V gene sequence: CDR1 SEHNR, CDR2 FQNEAQ (reference sequence). Trimming took off 1 base at V and 3 bases at J, with 12 bases between the two ends. The TCR cDNA carried a universal primer site and UMIs from 5'RACE template switching. TCRdb fed the 5' RACE reads into MiXCR, producing one record per CDR3 protein. The sample lists approximately 150,000 distinct CDR3 sequences, about 6% occurring once. This specimen was CD4+ T cells sorted from PBMCs, taken on the day of the first yellow fever vaccination. The chain joins TRBV7-9 to TRBJ1-2; D gene unclear. The TCR originated in a man younger than 35 who received the YFV17D yellow fever vaccine. CDR3 region: CASSLGAGSDYGYTF. Here the CDR3 DNA reads TGTGCCAGCAGCTTAGGGGCAGGATCTGACTATGGCTACACCTTC.